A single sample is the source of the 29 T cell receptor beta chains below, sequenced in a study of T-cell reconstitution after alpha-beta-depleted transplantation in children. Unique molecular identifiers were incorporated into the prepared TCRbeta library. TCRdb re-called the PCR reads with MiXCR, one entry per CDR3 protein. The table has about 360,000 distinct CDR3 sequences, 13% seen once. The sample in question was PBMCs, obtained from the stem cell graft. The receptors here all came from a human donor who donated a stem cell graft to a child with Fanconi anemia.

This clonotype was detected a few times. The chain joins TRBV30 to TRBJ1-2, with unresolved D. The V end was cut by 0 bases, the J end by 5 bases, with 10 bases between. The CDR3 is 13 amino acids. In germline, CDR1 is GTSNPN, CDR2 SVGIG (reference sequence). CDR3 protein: CAWSVRWLYGYTF. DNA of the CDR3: TGTGCCTGGAGTGTACGATGGCTTTATGGCTACACCTTC.

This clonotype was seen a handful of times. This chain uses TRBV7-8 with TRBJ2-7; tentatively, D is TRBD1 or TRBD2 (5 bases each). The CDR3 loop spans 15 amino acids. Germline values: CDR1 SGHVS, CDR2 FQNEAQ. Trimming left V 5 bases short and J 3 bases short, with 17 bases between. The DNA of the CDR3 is TGTGCCAGCAGCCACGTCGACAGAGGGGTCTACGAGCAGTACTTC. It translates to CASSHVDRGVYEQYF.

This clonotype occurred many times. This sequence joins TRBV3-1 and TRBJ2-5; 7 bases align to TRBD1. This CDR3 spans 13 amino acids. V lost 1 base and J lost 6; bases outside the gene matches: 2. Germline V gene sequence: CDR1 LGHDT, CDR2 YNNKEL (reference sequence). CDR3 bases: TGTGCCAGCAGCCAAGGACAGGGCAAGACCCAGTACTTC. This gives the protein CASSQGQGKTQYF.

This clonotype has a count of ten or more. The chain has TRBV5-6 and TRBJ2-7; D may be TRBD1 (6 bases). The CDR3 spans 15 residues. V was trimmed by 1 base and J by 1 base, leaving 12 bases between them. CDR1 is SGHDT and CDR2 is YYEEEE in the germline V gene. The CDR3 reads CASSLISDRSYEQYF. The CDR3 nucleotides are TGTGCCAGCAGCTTGATTAGCGACAGGTCCTACGAGCAGTACTTC. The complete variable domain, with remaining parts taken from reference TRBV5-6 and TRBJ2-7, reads DAGVTQSPTHLIKTRGQQVTLRCSPKSGHDTVSWYQQALGQGPQFIFQYYEEEERQRGNFPDRFSGHQFPNYSSELNVNALLLGDSALYLCASSLISDRSYEQYFGPGTRLTVT.

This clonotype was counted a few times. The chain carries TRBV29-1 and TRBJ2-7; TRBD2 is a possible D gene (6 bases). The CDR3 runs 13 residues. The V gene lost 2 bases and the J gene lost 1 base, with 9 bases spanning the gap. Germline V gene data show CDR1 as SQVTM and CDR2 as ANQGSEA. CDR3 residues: CSVEYGGSYEQYF. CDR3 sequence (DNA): TGCAGCGTTGAATACGGGGGATCCTACGAGCAGTACTTC.

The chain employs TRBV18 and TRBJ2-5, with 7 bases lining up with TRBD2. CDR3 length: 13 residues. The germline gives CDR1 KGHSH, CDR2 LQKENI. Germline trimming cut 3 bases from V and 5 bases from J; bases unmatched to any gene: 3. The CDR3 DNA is TGTGCCAGCTCACCCCCCGGGAGGGAGACCCAGTACTTC. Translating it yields CASSPPGRETQYF.

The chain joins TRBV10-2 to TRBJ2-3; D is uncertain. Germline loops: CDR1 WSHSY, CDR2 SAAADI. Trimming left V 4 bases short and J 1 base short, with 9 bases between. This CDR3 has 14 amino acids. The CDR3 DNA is TGCGCCAGCAGTGTACTAACCGGCACAGATACGCAGTATTTT. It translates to CASSVLTGTDTQYF.

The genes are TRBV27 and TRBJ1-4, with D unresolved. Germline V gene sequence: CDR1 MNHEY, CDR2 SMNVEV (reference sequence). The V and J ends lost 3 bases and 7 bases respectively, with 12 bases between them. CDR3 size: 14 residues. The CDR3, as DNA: TGTGCCAGCAGTTTCCGGACTCCAGGTGAAAAACTGTTTTTT. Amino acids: CASSFRTPGEKLFF. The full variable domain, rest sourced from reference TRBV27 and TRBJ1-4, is EAQVTQNPRYLITVTGKKLTVTCSQNMNHEYMSWYRQDPGLGLRQIYYSMNVEVTDKGDVPEGYKVSRKEKRNFPLILESPSPNQTSLYFCASSFRTPGEKLFFGSGTQLSVL.

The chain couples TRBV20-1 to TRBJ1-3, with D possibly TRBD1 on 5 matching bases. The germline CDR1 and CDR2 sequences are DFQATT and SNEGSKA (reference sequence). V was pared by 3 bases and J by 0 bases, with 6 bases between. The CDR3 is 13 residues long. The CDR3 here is CSARDNSGNTIYF. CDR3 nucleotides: TGCAGTGCTAGGGACAACTCTGGAAACACCATATATTTT.

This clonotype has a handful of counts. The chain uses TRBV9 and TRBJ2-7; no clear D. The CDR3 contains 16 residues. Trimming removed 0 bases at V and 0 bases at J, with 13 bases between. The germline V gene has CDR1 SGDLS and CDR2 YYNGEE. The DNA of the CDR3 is TGTGCCAGCAGCGTAGGGATCTCCGCGGACTCCTACGAGCAGTACTTC. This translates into CASSVGISADSYEQYF.

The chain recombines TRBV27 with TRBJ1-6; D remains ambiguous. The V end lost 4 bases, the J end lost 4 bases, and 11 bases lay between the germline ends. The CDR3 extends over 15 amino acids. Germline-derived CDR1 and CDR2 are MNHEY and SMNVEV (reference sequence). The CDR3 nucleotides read TGTGCCAGCAGTTATATCGGCCCTTATAATTCACCCCTCCACTTT. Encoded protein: CASSYIGPYNSPLHF.

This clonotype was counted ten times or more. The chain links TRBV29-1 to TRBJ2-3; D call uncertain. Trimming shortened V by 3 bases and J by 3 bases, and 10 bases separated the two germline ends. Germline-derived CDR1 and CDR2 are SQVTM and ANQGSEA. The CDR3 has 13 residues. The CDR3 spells CSVDSGGTDTQYF. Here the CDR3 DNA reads TGCAGCGTTGATTCGGGTGGGACAGATACGCAGTATTTT.

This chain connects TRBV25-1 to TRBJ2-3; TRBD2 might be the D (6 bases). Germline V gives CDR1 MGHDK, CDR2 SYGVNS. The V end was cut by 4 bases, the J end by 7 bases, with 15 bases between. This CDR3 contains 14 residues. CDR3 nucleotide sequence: TGTGCCAGCAGTGTCTCGGGGGAAAAGTATACGCAGTATTTT. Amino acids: CASSVSGEKYTQYF.

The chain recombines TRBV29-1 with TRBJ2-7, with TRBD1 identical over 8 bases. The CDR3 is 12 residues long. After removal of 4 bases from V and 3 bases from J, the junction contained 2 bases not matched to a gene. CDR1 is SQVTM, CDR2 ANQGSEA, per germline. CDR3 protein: CSVGGQGYEQYF. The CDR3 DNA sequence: TGCAGCGTTGGTGGACAGGGCTACGAGCAGTACTTC.

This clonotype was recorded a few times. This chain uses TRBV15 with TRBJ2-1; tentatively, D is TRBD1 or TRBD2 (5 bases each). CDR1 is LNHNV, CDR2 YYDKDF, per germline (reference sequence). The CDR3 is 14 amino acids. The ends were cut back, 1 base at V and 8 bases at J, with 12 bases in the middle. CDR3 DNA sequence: TGTGCCACCAGCAGAGTCGCACGAGGGGATGAGCAGTTCTTC. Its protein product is CATSRVARGDEQFF. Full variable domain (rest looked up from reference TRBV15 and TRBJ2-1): DAMVIQNPRYQVTQFGKPVTLSCSQTLNHNVMYWYQQKSSQAPKLLFHYYDKDFNNEADTPDNFQSRRPNTSFCFLDIRSPGLGDTAMYLCATSRVARGDEQFFGPGTRLTVL.

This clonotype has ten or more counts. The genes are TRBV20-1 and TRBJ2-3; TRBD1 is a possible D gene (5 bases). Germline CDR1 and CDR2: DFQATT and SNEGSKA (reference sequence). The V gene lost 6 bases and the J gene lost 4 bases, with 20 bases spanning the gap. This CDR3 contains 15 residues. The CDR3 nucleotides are TGCAGTGCGACAGTCCCCTTCAGGAGCTCAGATACGCAGTATTTT. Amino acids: CSATVPFRSSDTQYF.

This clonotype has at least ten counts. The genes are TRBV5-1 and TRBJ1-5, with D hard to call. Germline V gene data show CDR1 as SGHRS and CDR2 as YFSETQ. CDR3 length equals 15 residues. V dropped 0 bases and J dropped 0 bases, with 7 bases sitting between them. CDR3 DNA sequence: TGCGCCAGCAGCTTGGTACCCGGTAGCAATCAGCCCCAGCATTTT. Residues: CASSLVPGSNQPQHF.

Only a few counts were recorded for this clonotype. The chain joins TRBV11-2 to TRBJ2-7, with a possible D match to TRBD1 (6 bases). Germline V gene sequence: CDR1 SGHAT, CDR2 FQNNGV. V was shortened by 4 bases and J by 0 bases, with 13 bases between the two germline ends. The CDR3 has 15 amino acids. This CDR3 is CASSYRDTASYEQYF. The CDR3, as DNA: TGTGCCAGCAGCTACCGGGACACGGCCTCCTACGAGCAGTACTTC.

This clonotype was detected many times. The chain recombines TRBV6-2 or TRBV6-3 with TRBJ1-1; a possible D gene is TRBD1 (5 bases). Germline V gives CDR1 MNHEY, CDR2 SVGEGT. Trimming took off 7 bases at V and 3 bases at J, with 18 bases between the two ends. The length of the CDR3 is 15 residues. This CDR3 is CASTLLGTRDTEAFF. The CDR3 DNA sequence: TGTGCCAGCACCTTACTCGGGACCAGAGACACTGAAGCTTTCTTT.

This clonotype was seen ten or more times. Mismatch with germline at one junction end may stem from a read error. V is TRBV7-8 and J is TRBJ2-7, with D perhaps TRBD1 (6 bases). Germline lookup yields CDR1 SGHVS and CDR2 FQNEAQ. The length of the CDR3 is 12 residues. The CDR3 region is CASSRNEGQAKF. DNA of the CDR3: TGTGCCAGCAGCCGAAACGAGGGACAAGCCAAGTTC.

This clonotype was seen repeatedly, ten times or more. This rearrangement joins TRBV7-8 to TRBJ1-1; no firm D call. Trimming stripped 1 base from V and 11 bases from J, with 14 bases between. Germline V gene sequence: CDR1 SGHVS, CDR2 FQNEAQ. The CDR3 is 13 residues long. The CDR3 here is CASSLDGVRGAFF. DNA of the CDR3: TGTGCCAGCAGCTTAGATGGGGTTCGAGGGGCTTTCTTT.

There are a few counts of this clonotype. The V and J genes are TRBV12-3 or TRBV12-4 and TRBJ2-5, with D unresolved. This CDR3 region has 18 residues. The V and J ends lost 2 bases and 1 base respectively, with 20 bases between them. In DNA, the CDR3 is TGTGCCAGCAGTTTAACCGCTGTTATAGGGCGATTCCAAGAGACCCAGTACTTC. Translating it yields CASSLTAVIGRFQETQYF.

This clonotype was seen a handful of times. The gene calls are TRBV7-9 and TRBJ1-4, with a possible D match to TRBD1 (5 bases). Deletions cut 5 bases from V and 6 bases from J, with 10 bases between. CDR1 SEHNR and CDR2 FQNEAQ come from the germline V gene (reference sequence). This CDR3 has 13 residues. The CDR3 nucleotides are TGTGCCAGCAGCCGGCCGGGGGATGAAAAACTGTTTTTT. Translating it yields CASSRPGDEKLFF.

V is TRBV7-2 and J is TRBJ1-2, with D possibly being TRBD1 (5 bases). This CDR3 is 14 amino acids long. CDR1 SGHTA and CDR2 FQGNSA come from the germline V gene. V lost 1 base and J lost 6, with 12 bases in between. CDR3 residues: CASSLVWSGHGYTF. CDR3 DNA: TGTGCCAGCAGCTTAGTCTGGTCGGGGCATGGCTACACCTTC.

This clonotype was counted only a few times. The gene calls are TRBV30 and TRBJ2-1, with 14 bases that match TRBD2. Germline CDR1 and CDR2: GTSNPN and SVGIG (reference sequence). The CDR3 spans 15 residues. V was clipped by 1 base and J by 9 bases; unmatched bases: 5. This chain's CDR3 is CAWSGGTSGGVEQFF. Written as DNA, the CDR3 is TGTGCCTGGAGTGGAGGGACTAGCGGGGGAGTTGAGCAGTTCTTC.

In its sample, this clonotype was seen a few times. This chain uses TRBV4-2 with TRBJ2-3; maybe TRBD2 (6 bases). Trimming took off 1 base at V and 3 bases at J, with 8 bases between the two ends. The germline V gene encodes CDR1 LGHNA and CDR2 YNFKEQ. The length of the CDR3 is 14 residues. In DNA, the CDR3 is TGTGCCAGCAGCCAAGGCGGGAATACAGATACGCAGTATTTT. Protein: CASSQGGNTDTQYF.

For the CDR3, the DNA is TGTGCCATCAGGACAAATCCTAATGAAAAACTGTTTTTT. Amino acids: CAIRTNPNEKLFF. The chain uses TRBV10-3 and TRBJ1-4; D gene uncertain. V gave up 6 bases and J gave up 3 bases, with 8 bases separating them. The germline V gene has CDR1 ENHRY and CDR2 SYGVKD. The CDR3 runs 13 residues.

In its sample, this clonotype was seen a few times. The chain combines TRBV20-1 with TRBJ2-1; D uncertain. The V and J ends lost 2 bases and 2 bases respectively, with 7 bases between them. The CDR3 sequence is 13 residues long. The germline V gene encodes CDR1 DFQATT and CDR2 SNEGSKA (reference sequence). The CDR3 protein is CSARIPTYNEQFF. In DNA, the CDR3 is TGCAGTGCTAGAATTCCAACCTACAATGAGCAGTTCTTC.

The chain's CDR3 is CASSLSGQGQETQYF. The CDR3 nucleotides read TGTGCCAGCAGTTTATCCGGACAGGGGCAAGAGACCCAGTACTTC. V and J are TRBV28 and TRBJ2-5; 9 nucleotides align to TRBD1. The CDR3 contains 15 residues. Unmatched junction bases numbered 2, after V lost 1 base and J lost 2 bases. Germline V CDR1 and CDR2: MDHEN, SYDVKM.